These T cell receptor beta chains were read from a single sample in a study of cytomegalovirus exposure and HLA in healthy donors. Clones were read by immunoSEQ multiplex PCR, and TCRdb kept only the in-frame ones, dropping some. The sample records hundreds of thousands of clones, roughly 91% being singletons. Sequencing was performed on PBMCs. The source is a woman between 18 and 30 years old in good health and CMV-seropositive. Both conserved end residues are part of each CDR3. A D gene is named only where the DNA matches it firmly. Size is omitted from some rows. Given values are once, few, many or a class for expanded clones.

V gene: TRBV5-1; D gene: TRBD2; J gene: TRBJ2-1; clone size: once; CDR3 DNA: TGCGCCAGCAGCTCGGGACTAGCGGGAGGTGTATACAATGAGCAGTTCTTC; CDR3 protein: CASSSGLAGGVYNEQFF
V gene: TRBV5-1; D gene: TRBD1; J gene: TRBJ2-5; clone size: NA; CDR3 DNA: TGCGCCAGCGAGGACAGGGGCCAAGAGACCCAGTACTTC; CDR3 protein: CASEDRGQETQYF
V gene: TRBV7-3; D gene: NA; J gene: TRBJ2-1; clone size: NA; CDR3 DNA: TGTGCCAGCAGCCCCGGGAGATCAAACAATGAGCAGTTCTTC; CDR3 protein: CASSPGRSNNEQFF
V gene: TRBV7-2; D gene: TRBD2; J gene: TRBJ2-1; clone size: NA; CDR3 DNA: TGTGCCAGCAGCTTAGTAGTCACTAGCGGGAGCAATGAGCAGTTCTTC; CDR3 protein: CASSLVVTSGSNEQFF
V gene: TRBV5-3; D gene: NA; J gene: TRBJ1-4; clone size: NA; CDR3 DNA: TGTGCCAACCCGACATCAACTAATGAAAAACTGTTTTTT; CDR3 protein: CANPTSTNEKLFF
V gene: TRBV4-1; D gene: TRBD1; J gene: TRBJ1-2; clone size: NA; CDR3 DNA: TGCGCCAGCAGCTCTATCTACAGGGGGCGCGACTATGGCTACACCTTC; CDR3 protein: CASSSIYRGRDYGYTF
V gene: TRBV5-4; D gene: TRBD1; J gene: TRBJ2-7; clone size: NA; CDR3 DNA: TGTGCCAGCAGCCAGTCCGGGACAGGGGCCGGCGAGCAGTACTTC; CDR3 protein: CASSQSGTGAGEQYF
V gene: TRBV5-4; D gene: NA; J gene: TRBJ1-4; clone size: once; CDR3 DNA: TGTGCCAGCAGCCAGATAACTAATGAAAAACTGTTTTTT; CDR3 protein: CASSQITNEKLFF
V gene: TRBV18; D gene: TRBD1; J gene: TRBJ2-7; clone size: NA; CDR3 DNA: TGTGCCAGCTCGACGGGGACAGGGCTCGACGAGCAGTACTTC; CDR3 protein: CASSTGTGLDEQYF
V gene: TRBV4-2; D gene: NA; J gene: TRBJ2-4; clone size: NA; CDR3 DNA: TGTGCCAGCAGCCCTCGCGCCTTAATAGCCAAAAACATTCAGTACTTC; CDR3 protein: CASSPRALIAKNIQYF
V gene: TRBV5-1; D gene: NA; J gene: TRBJ1-3; clone size: NA; CDR3 DNA: TGCGCCAGCAGCTTGTTTTCAGTCTCTGGAAACACCATATATTTT; CDR3 protein: CASSLFSVSGNTIYF
V gene: TRBV7-9; D gene: NA; J gene: TRBJ1-1; clone size: NA; CDR3 DNA: TGTGCCAGCAGCGACTCGACAGATAACACTGAAGCTTTCTTT; CDR3 protein: CASSDSTDNTEAFF
V gene: TRBV28; D gene: NA; J gene: TRBJ2-5; clone size: once; CDR3 DNA: TGTGCCAGCAGTACCCGCGGCAGGGCGACTCGAGAGACCCAGTACTTC; CDR3 protein: CASSTRGRATRETQYF
V gene: TRBV19; D gene: TRBD1; J gene: TRBJ1-2; clone size: NA; CDR3 DNA: TGTGCCAGTAGTATTGGACAGGGTTCCTATGGCTACACCTTC; CDR3 protein: CASSIGQGSYGYTF
V gene: TRBV19; D gene: TRBD2; J gene: TRBJ2-1; clone size: NA; CDR3 DNA: TGTGCCAGTAGTGTGGGGCAGCGGGAGGCCTACAATGAGCAGTTCTTC; CDR3 protein: CASSVGQREAYNEQFF
V gene: TRBV6-1; D gene: TRBD1; J gene: TRBJ1-2; clone size: NA; CDR3 DNA: TGTGCCAGCAGTGAAGCTGGGACAGGGTGGGGTGGCTACACCTTC; CDR3 protein: CASSEAGTGWGGYTF
V gene: TRBV2; D gene: NA; J gene: TRBJ2-7; clone size: NA; CDR3 DNA: TGTGCCAGCGGCGAAGCGGGCTCTTTAACCTACGAGCAGTACTTC; CDR3 protein: CASGEAGSLTYEQYF
V gene: TRBV9; D gene: TRBD1; J gene: TRBJ2-7; clone size: NA; CDR3 DNA: TGTGCCAGCAGCGTGGACAGGGCCTCCTACGAGCAGTACTTC; CDR3 protein: CASSVDRASYEQYF
V gene: TRBV5-3; D gene: NA; J gene: TRBJ2-1; clone size: NA; CDR3 DNA: TGTGCCAGAAGCTTGGCAGGGAATGAGCAGTTCTTC; CDR3 protein: CARSLAGNEQFF
V gene: TRBV19; D gene: TRBD2; J gene: TRBJ2-7; clone size: NA; CDR3 DNA: TGTGCCAGTAGTTTACTAGCGGGAGTCCGTGGGGAGCAGTACTTC; CDR3 protein: CASSLLAGVRGEQYF
V gene: TRBV4-1; D gene: NA; J gene: TRBJ1-5; clone size: few; CDR3 DNA: TGCGCCAGCAGACCAACAGGGTTCGGTCAGCCCCAGCATTTT; CDR3 protein: CASRPTGFGQPQHF
V gene: TRBV27; D gene: NA; J gene: TRBJ1-2; clone size: few; CDR3 DNA: TGTGCCAGCAGTTTTACGGGGGGTGGCTACACCTTC; CDR3 protein: CASSFTGGGYTF
V gene: TRBV5-1; D gene: TRBD1; J gene: TRBJ1-1; clone size: NA; CDR3 DNA: TGCGCCAGCAGCCCCCGACAGGGGCCCCTTCTAAACACTGAAGCTTTCTTT; CDR3 protein: CASSPRQGPLLNTEAFF
V gene: TRBV5-4; D gene: TRBD1; J gene: TRBJ2-7; clone size: NA; CDR3 DNA: TGTGCCAGCAGCCTGACAGGGGCCTACTACGAGCAGTACTTC; CDR3 protein: CASSLTGAYYEQYF
V gene: TRBV6-1; D gene: NA; J gene: TRBJ2-7; clone size: NA; CDR3 DNA: TGTGCCAGCAGTGAATTTTCGAGCGGGTCCTCAGGCGACGAGCAGTACTTC; CDR3 protein: CASSEFSSGSSGDEQYF
V gene: TRBV19; D gene: TRBD1; J gene: TRBJ1-1; clone size: NA; CDR3 DNA: TGTGCCAGTAGTCCGACAGGGGCGAACACTGAAGCTTTCTTT; CDR3 protein: CASSPTGANTEAFF
V gene: TRBV28; D gene: NA; J gene: TRBJ2-7; clone size: NA; CDR3 DNA: TGTGCCAGCAGGGACTTCAACTACGAGCAGTACTTC; CDR3 protein: CASRDFNYEQYF
V gene: TRBV9; D gene: NA; J gene: TRBJ2-2; clone size: NA; CDR3 DNA: TGTGCCAGCAGCACACAACGCGACAGGTACACCGGGGAGCTGTTTTTT; CDR3 protein: CASSTQRDRYTGELFF
V gene: TRBV5-1; D gene: TRBD1; J gene: TRBJ2-7; clone size: NA; CDR3 DNA: TGCGCCAGCAGCTTGGGGGACAGGGGCGGAGAGCAGTACTTC; CDR3 protein: CASSLGDRGGEQYF
V gene: TRBV29-1; D gene: TRBD1; J gene: TRBJ2-5; clone size: few; CDR3 DNA: TGCAGCGTCGGGGACAGCCGAGAGACCCAGTACTTC; CDR3 protein: CSVGDSRETQYF
V gene: TRBV4-1; D gene: TRBD1; J gene: TRBJ2-1; clone size: once; CDR3 DNA: TGCGCCAGCAGCCGCCCTCCGACAGGGCTCTCCTACAATGAGCAGTTCTTC; CDR3 protein: CASSRPPTGLSYNEQFF
V gene: TRBV7-9; D gene: NA; J gene: TRBJ2-3; clone size: NA; CDR3 DNA: TGTGCCGGAAACAGAGTGGTAGCGACCACAGATACGCAGTATTTT; CDR3 protein: CAGNRVVATTDTQYF
V gene: TRBV5-1; D gene: NA; J gene: TRBJ2-1; clone size: NA; CDR3 DNA: TGCGCCAGCAGCAAGGGAGGTAGCGAGATATCCTACAATGAGCAGTTCTTC; CDR3 protein: CASSKGGSEISYNEQFF